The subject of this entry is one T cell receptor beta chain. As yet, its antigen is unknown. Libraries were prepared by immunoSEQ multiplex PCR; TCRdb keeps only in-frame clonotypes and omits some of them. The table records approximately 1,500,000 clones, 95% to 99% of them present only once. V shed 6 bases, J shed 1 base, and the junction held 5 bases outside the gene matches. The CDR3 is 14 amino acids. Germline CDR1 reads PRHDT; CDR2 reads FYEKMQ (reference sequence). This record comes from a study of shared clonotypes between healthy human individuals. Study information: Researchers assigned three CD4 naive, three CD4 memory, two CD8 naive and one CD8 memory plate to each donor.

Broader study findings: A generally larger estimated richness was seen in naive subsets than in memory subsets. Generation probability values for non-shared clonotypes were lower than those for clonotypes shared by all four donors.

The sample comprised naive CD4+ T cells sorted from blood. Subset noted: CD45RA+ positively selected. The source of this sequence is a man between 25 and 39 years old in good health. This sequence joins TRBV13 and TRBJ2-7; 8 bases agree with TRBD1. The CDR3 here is CASRETGASYEQYF. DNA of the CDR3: TGTGCCAGCAGGGAGACAGGGGCGTCCTACGAGCAGTACTTC.